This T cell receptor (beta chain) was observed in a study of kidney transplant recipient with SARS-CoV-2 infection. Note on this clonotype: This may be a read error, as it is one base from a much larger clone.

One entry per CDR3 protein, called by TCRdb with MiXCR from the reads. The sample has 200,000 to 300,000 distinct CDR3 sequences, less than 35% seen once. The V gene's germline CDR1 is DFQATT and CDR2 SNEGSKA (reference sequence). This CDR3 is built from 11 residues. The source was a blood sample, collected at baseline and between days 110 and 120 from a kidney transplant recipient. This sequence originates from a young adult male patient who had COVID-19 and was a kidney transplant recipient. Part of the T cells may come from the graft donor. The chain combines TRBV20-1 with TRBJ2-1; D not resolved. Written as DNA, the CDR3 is TGCAGTGATAGAGAATCGAATGAGCAGTTCTTC. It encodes CSDRESNEQFF.